Ten or more counts support the clone carrying this T cell receptor (beta chain). Antigen unknown. The sample comes from a study of T cell repertoires in cytomegalovirus infection. Background on the study: Public signatures in TCR beta pointed to CMV infection and matching HLA type. Notes on the study in general: Identification of carriers of CMV plus the relevant HLA was performed using cumulative public TCR beta family frequency.

MiXCR was run by TCRdb on the reads, yielding one entry per CDR3 protein. The data contain some 110,000 distinct CDR3 sequences, about 31% of them singletons. Germline V gives CDR1 SGHTA, CDR2 FQGNSA. V lost 2 bases and J lost 4, with 15 bases in between. The length of the CDR3 is 15 residues. The TCR was taken from a human donor in good health (CMV status not recorded). Some clones in this sample may be carry-over from other donors' samples. This rearrangement joins TRBV7-2 to TRBJ2-7; a possible D gene is TRBD2 (6 bases). This specimen was CD8+ T cells from cultured PBMCs, taken from culture after CMV antigen stimulation. The CDR3 loop is CASSLRYWGTYEQYF. DNA of the CDR3: TGTGCCAGCAGCTTACGTTATTGGGGGACTTACGAGCAGTACTTC.